The 10 T cell receptor beta chains presented below share a single source sample, sequenced in a study of neoadjuvant anti-PD-1 for oral cavity cancer. The data were produced by immunoSEQ multiplex PCR, yet TCRdb's version contains in-frame clones alone and is incomplete. Seen here are 6,000 to 7,500 clones, about 50% observed once, and the top ten hold roughly 28%. The sample in question was tumor tissue, obtained before nivolumab (anti-PD-1) treatment. The receptor source for this set is a person aged 35 to 85 with oral cavity squamous cell carcinoma.

Worth noting for this clone: One end of the junction varies from germline; a read error may be responsible. The V call is TRBV4-1, the J call TRBJ2-6, with no clear D. The CDR3 spans 16 residues. Germline V gene data show CDR1 as MGHRA and CDR2 as YSYEKL. CDR3 sequence: CASSQDQNSGANVLTF. The CDR3 nucleotides are TGTGCCAGCAGCCAAGATCAAAACTCTGGGGCCAACGTCCTGACTTTC.

The sample holds a few counts of this clone. V is TRBV5-1 and J is TRBJ2-2; D gene ambiguous. This CDR3 contains 15 residues. CDR1 and CDR2 (germline): SGHRS, YFSETQ. Trimming took off 0 bases at V and 0 bases at J, with 6 bases between the two ends. CDR3: CASSLDGPNTGELFF. The CDR3 nucleotides are TGCGCCAGCAGCTTGGATGGGCCGAACACCGGGGAGCTGTTTTTT.

A word on this clone: The junction departs from the called germline gene at one end, perhaps through a read error. The rearrangement links TRBV11-2 to TRBJ2-7; no reliable D call. The CDR3 length is 15 residues. Per the germline V gene, CDR1 is SGHAT and CDR2 is FQNNGV. The CDR3 DNA is TGTGCCAGCAGCCTAGACCGGCAACCATCCTACGAGCAGTACTTC. It yields the protein CASSLDRQPSYEQYF.

This clone was recorded a few times. The rearrangement joins TRBV5-1 to TRBJ2-2, with 8 bases that match TRBD1. Germline V CDR1 and CDR2: SGHRS, YFSETQ. This CDR3 is built from 16 residues. Germline trimming cut 5 bases from V and 2 bases from J; bases unmatched to any gene: 8. This chain's CDR3 is CASRAWTGLNTGELFF. CDR3 coding DNA: TGCGCCAGCAGGGCGTGGACAGGGCTTAACACCGGGGAGCTGTTTTTT. The full variable domain, rest sourced from reference TRBV5-1 and TRBJ2-2, is KAGVTQTPRYLIKTRGQQVTLSCSPISGHRSVSWYQQTPGQGLQFLFEYFSETQRNKGNFPGRFSGRQFSNSRSEMNVSTLELGDSALYLCASRAWTGLNTGELFFGEGSRLTVL.

This chain's CDR3 is CASSSSRGEGTQYF. The CDR3 DNA follows: TGTGCCAGCAGTTCTTCCCGGGGTGAGGGGACCCAGTACTTC. The chain links TRBV7-2 to TRBJ2-5; D is possibly TRBD2 (5 bases). The germline V and J ends were trimmed by 6 bases and 7 bases, with 18 bases remaining between them. Per the germline V gene, CDR1 is SGHTA and CDR2 is FQGNSA. CDR3 length: 14 amino acids.

The CDR3 spells CASSLETGINSPLHF. CDR3 coding DNA: TGTGCCAGCAGCTTAGAAACAGGAATTAATTCACCCCTCCACTTT. The chain carries TRBV13 and TRBJ1-6; D may be TRBD1 (5 bases). The CDR3 totals 15 residues. Trimming cost V 1 base and J 6 bases, with 10 bases left between them. In germline, CDR1 is PRHDT, CDR2 FYEKMQ (reference sequence).

The chain couples TRBV7-3 to TRBJ2-3; no clear D. Trimming removed 1 base at V and 6 bases at J, with 8 bases between. Germline V gene sequence: CDR1 SGHTA, CDR2 FQGTGA. This CDR3 comprises 13 residues. The CDR3 region is CASSLSLGDTQYF. For the CDR3, the DNA is TGTGCCAGCAGCTTAAGTCTCGGTGATACGCAGTATTTT.

V gene TRBV5-6 combines with J gene TRBJ1-2; 9 nucleotides line up with TRBD1. Germline V gene lookup returns CDR1 SGHDT and CDR2 YYEEEE. The ends lost 0 bases at V and 5 bases at J; junction bases unmatched: 11. The CDR3 is made up of 17 amino acids. The CDR3 sequence: CASSLGTGAPRRYGYTF. The CDR3 DNA sequence: TGTGCCAGCAGCTTGGGGACAGGGGCACCACGGCGTTATGGCTACACCTTC.

The chain couples TRBV19 to TRBJ2-7; no clear D gene. Trimming removed 5 bases from V and 6 bases from J, with 14 bases in between. CDR3 length equals 13 residues. CDR1 and CDR2 (germline): LNHDA, SQIVND (reference sequence). Here the CDR3 reads CASSARSLGEQYF. CDR3 nucleotides: TGTGCCAGTAGTGCCAGGTCCTTAGGCGAGCAGTACTTC.

The chain recombines TRBV7-8 with TRBJ1-6; D is uncertain. Per the germline V gene, CDR1 is SGHVS and CDR2 is FQNEAQ. The CDR3 consists of 17 residues. V was cut by 5 bases and J by 7 bases, with 21 bases left in between. The CDR3 protein is CASSPRRVGRWNSPLHF. In DNA form, the CDR3 reads TGTGCCAGCAGCCCAAGGCGGGTAGGGAGGTGGAATTCACCCCTCCACTTT.